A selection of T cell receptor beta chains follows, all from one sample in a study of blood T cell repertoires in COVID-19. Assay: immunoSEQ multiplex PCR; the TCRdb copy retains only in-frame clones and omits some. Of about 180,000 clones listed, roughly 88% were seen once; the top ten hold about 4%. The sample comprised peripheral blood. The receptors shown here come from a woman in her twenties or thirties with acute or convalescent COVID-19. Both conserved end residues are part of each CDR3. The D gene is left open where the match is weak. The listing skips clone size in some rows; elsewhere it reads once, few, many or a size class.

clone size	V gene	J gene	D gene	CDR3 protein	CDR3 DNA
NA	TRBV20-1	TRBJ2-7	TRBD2	CSASFGTSGYEQYF	TGCAGTGCTAGTTTCGGGACTAGCGGATACGAGCAGTACTTC
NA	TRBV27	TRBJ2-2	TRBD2	CASSLKILAGGPNPGELFF	TGTGCCAGCAGTTTAAAGATATTAGCGGGAGGGCCCAACCCCGGGGAGCTGTTTTTT
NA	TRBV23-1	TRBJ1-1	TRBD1	CASTPIDRANTEAFF	TGCGCCAGCACCCCAATAGACAGGGCGAACACTGAAGCTTTCTTT
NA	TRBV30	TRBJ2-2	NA	CAWGNRRGNTGELFF	TGTGCCTGGGGGAACAGGAGAGGAAACACCGGGGAGCTGTTTTTT
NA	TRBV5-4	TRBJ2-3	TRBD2	CASTPGHPSGPQQDTQYF	TGTGCCAGCACCCCCGGACACCCTAGCGGTCCCCAGCAGGATACGCAGTATTTT
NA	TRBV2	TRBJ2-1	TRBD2	CASRKVASGFNEQFF	TGTGCCAGCAGGAAGGTGGCTAGCGGGTTCAATGAGCAGTTCTTC
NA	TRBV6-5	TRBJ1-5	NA	CAATQGGGRQPQHF	TGTGCCGCGACACAGGGAGGGGGACGTCAGCCCCAGCATTTT
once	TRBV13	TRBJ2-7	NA	CASSPPLAGYEQYF	TGTGCCAGCAGTCCCCCGTTAGCTGGGTACGAGCAGTACTTC
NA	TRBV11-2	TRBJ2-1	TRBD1	CASSFGTGSYNEQFF	TGTGCCAGCAGCTTCGGGACAGGTTCCTACAATGAGCAGTTCTTC
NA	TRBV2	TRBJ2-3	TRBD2	CATGLAAQDTQYF	TGTGCCACCGGACTAGCGGCTCAAGATACGCAGTATTTT
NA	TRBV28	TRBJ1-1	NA	CASSFDGSARAFF	TGTGCCAGCAGTTTTGATGGGTCCGCCAGGGCTTTCTTT
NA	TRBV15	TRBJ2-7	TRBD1	CATSLQGAYIPSEQYF	TGTGCCACCAGTTTACAGGGGGCGTATATCCCTAGCGAGCAGTACTTC
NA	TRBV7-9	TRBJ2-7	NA	CASSTLLVDEQYF	TGTGCCAGCAGCACCCTACTAGTGGACGAGCAGTACTTC
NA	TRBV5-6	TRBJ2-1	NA	CASSCDEQFF	TGTGCCAGCAGCTGCGATGAGCAGTTCTTC
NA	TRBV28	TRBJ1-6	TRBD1	CASRGTGGLSYNSPLHF	TGTGCCAGCAGGGGGACAGGGGGCTTATCCTATAATTCACCCCTCCACTTT
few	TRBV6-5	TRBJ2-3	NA	CATSRLGKPDTQYF	TGTGCCACCTCTAGACTCGGGAAGCCAGATACGCAGTATTTT
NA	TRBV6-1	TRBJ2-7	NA	CASTRDGSSYEQYF	TGTGCCAGCACCCGGGACGGGAGCTCCTACGAGCAGTACTTC
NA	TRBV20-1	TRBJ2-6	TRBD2	CSASLAGSSGANVLTF	TGCAGTGCTAGTTTAGCGGGAAGCTCTGGGGCCAACGTCCTGACTTTC
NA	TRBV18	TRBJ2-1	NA	CASSPPFGQSNNEQFF	TGTGCCAGCTCACCACCGTTCGGACAGTCCAACAATGAGCAGTTCTTC
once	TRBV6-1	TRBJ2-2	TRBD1	CASSETGANTGELFF	TGTGCCAGCAGTGAGACAGGGGCGAACACCGGGGAGCTGTTTTTT
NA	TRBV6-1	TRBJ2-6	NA	CASSEKGAGANVLTF	TGTGCCAGCAGTGAAAAAGGGGCAGGGGCCAACGTCCTGACTTTC
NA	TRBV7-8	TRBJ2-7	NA	CASSPVGRGPYEQYF	TGTGCCAGCAGCCCCGTAGGGCGGGGCCCCTACGAGCAGTACTTC
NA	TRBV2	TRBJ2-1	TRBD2	CASGGWTSGSGEQFF	TGTGCCAGCGGAGGATGGACTAGCGGGAGCGGTGAGCAGTTCTTC
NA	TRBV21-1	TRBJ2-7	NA	CASSKVVGTSGRAPSYEQYF	TGTGCCAGCAGCAAAGTTGTGGGGACTAGCGGGAGGGCCCCCTCCTACGAGCAGTACTTC
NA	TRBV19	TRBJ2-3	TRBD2	CASAGRGTDTQYF	TGTGCCAGTGCCGGGAGGGGAACAGATACGCAGTATTTT
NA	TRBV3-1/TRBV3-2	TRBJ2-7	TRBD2	CASNRGGSSYEQYF	TGTGCCAGCAACCGGGGGGGGAGTTCCTACGAGCAGTACTTC
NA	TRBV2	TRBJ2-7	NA	CASRYREEDEQYF	TGTGCCAGCAGGTATAGGGAGGAGGACGAGCAGTACTTC
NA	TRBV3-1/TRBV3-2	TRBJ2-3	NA	CASSITSSTDTQYF	TGTGCCAGCAGCATTACTAGCAGCACAGATACGCAGTATTTT
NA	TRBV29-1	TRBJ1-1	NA	CSVVVAKAEAFF	TGCAGCGTTGTTGTTGCTAAAGCTGAAGCTTTCTTT
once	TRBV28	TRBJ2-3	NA	CASSLFGGSTDTQYF	TGTGCCAGCAGTTTGTTTGGAGGATCTACAGATACGCAGTATTTT
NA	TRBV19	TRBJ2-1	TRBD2	CASSRQGGVSYNEQFF	TGTGCCAGTAGCCGCCAGGGAGGGGTATCCTACAATGAGCAGTTCTTC
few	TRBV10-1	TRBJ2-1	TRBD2	CASSEVRERNEQFF	TGCGCCAGCAGTGAGGTGCGGGAGAGGAATGAGCAGTTCTTC
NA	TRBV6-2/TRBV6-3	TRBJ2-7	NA	CASSSSLTSWASYEQYF	TGTGCCAGCAGTTCCTCCCTTACTAGCTGGGCCTCCTACGAGCAGTACTTC
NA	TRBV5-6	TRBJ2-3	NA	CASSGGAYTDTQYF	TGTGCCAGCAGCGGCGGGGCCTACACAGATACGCAGTATTTT
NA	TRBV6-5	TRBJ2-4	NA	CASEAGAKNIQYF	TGTGCCAGCGAGGCGGGAGCCAAAAACATTCAGTACTTC
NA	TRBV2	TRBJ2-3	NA	CASSAVVLTDTQYF	TGTGCCAGCAGTGCCGTCGTCCTCACAGATACGCAGTATTTT
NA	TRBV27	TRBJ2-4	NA	CASNRRVKLLKPGGIQYF	TGTGCCAGCAACCGGCGGGTGAAGCTCTTAAAACCCGGAGGCATTCAGTACTTC
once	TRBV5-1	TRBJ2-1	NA	CASSLWGVSEQFF	TGCGCCAGCAGCTTGTGGGGGGTCAGTGAGCAGTTCTTC
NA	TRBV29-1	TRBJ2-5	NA	CSVEFGLETQYF	TGCAGCGTTGAATTCGGGTTGGAGACCCAGTACTTC
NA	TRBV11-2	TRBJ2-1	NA	CASSLVGHQGNEQFF	TGTGCCAGCAGCTTAGTCGGACATCAAGGGAATGAGCAGTTCTTC
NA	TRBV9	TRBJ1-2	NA	CASSVDLGGYTF	TGTGCCAGCAGCGTAGATCTAGGTGGCTACACCTTC
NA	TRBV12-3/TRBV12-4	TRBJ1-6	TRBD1	CASSWGTGIPLHF	TGTGCCAGCAGTTGGGGGACAGGGATCCCCCTCCACTTT